Listed here is a single T cell receptor (beta chain). These data come from a study of PD-L1 blockade in urothelial cancer. The data were produced by immunoSEQ multiplex PCR, yet TCRdb's version contains in-frame clones alone and is incomplete. This table has tens of thousands of clones, roughly 90% appearing once. In germline, CDR1 is SGDLS, CDR2 YYNGEE. This CDR3 comprises 15 residues. Germline trimming cut 3 bases from V and 8 bases from J; bases unmatched to any gene: 11. Regarding time point: peripheral blood 6 weeks after treatment start. The sample consisted of PBMCs, taken around atezolizumab (anti-PD-L1) treatment. V and J are TRBV9 and TRBJ1-2; TRBD1 aligns across 9 bases. This sequence was found in a man aged 60 to 69 with urothelial cancer. The CDR3 region is CASSEGTGMIGGYTF. In DNA form, the CDR3 reads TGTGCCAGCAGCGAGGGGACAGGGATGATAGGCGGCTACACCTTC.